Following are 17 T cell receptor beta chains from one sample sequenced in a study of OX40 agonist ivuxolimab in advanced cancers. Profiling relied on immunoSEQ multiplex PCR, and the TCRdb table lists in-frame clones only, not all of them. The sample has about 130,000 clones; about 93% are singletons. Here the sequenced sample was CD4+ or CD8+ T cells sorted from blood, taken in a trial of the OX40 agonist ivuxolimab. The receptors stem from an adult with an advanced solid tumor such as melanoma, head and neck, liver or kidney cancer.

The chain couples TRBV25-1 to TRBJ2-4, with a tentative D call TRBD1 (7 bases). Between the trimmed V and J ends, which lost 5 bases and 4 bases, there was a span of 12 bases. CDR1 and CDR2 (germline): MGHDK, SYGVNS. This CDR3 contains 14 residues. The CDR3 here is CASSWAGGKNIQYF. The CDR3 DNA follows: TGTGCCAGCAGTTGGGCAGGGGGGAAAAACATTCAGTACTTC.

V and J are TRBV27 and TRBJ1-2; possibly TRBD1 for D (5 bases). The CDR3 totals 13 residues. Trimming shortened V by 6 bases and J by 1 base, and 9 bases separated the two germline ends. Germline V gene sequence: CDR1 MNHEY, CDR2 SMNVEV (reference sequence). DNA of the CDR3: TGTGCCAGCAGATCGGGGGATAACTATGGCTACACCTTC. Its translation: CASRSGDNYGYTF.

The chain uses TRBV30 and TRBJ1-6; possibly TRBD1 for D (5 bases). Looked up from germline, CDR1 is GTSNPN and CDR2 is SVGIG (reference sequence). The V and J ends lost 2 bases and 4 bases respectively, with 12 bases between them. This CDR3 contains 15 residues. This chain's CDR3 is CAWSTGGNYNSPLHF. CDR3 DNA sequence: TGTGCCTGGAGTACCGGGGGGAATTATAATTCACCCCTCCACTTT.

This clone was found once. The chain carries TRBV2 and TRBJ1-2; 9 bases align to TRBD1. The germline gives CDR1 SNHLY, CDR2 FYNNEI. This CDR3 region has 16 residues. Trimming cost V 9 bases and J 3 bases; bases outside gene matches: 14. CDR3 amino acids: CASKRTGANRDYGYTF. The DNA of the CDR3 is TGTGCCAGTAAAAGGACAGGGGCAAATCGGGACTATGGCTACACCTTC. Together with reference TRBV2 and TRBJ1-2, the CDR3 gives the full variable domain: EPEVTQTPSHQVTQMGQEVILRCVPISNHLYFYWYRQILGQKVEFLVSFYNNEISEKSEIFDDQFSVERPDGSNFTLKIRSTKLEDSAMYFCASKRTGANRDYGYTFGSGTRLTVV.

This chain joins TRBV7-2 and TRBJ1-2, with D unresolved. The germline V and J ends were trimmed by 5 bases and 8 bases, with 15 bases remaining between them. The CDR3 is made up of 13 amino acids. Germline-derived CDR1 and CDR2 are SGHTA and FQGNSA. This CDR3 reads CASSRTVVGGYTF. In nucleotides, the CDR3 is TGTGCCAGCAGCAGGACGGTCGTGGGAGGCTACACCTTC.

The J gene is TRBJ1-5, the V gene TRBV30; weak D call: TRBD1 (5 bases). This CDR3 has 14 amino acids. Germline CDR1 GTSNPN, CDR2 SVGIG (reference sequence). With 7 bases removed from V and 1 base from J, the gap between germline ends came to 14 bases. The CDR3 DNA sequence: TGTGCCTTAAATCAGGGAATCAGCAATCAGCCCCAGCATTTT. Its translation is CALNQGISNQPQHF.

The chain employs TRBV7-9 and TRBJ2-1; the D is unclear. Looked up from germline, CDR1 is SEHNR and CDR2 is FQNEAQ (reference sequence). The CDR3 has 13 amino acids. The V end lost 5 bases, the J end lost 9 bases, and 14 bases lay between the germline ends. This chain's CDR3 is CASSLIHDGEQFF. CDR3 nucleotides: TGTGCCAGCAGCCTAATTCACGACGGTGAGCAGTTCTTC.

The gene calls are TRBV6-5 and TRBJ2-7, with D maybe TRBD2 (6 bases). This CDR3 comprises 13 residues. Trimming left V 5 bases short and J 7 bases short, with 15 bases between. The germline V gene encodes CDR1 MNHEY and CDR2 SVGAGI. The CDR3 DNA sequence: TGTGCCAGCAGTGAATTTACGGAGGGGGAGCAGTACTTC. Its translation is CASSEFTEGEQYF.

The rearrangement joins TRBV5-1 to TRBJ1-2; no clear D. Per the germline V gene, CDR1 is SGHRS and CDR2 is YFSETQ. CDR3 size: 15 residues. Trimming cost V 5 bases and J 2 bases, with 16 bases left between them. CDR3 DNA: TGCGCCAGCAGACCAAGTTTAGGGAACAACTATGGCTACACCTTC. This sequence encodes CASRPSLGNNYGYTF.

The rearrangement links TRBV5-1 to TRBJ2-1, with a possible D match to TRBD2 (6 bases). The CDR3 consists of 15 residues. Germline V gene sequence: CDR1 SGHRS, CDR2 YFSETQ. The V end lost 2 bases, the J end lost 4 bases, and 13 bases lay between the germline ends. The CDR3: CASSLAGELYNEQFF. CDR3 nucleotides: TGCGCCAGCAGCTTAGCGGGTGAACTTTACAATGAGCAGTTCTTC.

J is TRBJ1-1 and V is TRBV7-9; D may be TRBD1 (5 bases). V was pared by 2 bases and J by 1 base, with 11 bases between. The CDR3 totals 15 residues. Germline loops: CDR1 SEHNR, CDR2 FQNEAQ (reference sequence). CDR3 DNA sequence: TGTGCCAGCAGCTTAAGGGCAGGGCCGAACACTGAAGCTTTCTTT. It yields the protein CASSLRAGPNTEAFF.

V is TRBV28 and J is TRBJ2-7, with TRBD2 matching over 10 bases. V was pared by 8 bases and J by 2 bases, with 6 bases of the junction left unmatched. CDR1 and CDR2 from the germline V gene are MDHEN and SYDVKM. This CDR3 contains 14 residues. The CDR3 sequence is CASRPGLATYEQYF. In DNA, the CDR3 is TGTGCCAGCCGACCGGGACTAGCGACCTACGAGCAGTACTTC.

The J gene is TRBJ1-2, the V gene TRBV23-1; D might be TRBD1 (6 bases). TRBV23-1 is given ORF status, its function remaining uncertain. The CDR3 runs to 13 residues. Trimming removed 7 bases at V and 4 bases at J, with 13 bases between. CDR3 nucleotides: TGCGCCAGCATTGGGGGGCTAGCCTATGGCTACACCTTC. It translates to CASIGGLAYGYTF.

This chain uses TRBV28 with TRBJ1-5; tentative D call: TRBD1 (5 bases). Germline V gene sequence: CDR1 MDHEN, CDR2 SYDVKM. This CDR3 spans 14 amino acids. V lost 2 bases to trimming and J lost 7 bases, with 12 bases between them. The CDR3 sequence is CASSLGQGRQPQHF. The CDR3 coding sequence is TGTGCCAGCAGTTTAGGGCAGGGCAGACAGCCCCAGCATTTT.

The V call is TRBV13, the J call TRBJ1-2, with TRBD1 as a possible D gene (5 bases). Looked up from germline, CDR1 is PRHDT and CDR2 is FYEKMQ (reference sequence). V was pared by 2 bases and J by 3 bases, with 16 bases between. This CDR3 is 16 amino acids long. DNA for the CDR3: TGTGCCAGCAGCTTATTTGGGGGAACGACTCACTATGGCTACACCTTC. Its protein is CASSLFGGTTHYGYTF.

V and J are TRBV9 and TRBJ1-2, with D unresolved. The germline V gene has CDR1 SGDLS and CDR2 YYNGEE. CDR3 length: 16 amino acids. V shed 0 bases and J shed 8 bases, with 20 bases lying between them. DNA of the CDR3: TGTGCCAGCAGCGTAGGAGATAGCACTCGGGTATCCGGCTACACCTTC. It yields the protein CASSVGDSTRVSGYTF.

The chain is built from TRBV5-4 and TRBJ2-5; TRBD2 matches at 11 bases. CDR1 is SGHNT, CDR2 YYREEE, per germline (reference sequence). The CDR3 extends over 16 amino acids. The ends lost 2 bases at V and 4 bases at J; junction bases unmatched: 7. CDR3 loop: CASSFSGTSGLETQYF. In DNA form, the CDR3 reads TGTGCCAGCAGCTTCTCCGGGACTAGCGGACTAGAGACCCAGTACTTC.